A selection of T cell receptor beta chains follows, all from one sample in a study of blood T cell repertoires in COVID-19. Measured with immunoSEQ multiplex PCR; TCRdb has only the in-frame clones, and not every one. The sample lists about 54,000 clones, 80% to 90% occurring once. Sequenced input: peripheral blood. Every receptor here comes from a man in his fifties with active COVID-19. Each CDR3 is given with its conserved first and last residue. The D gene is left open where the match is weak. The listing skips clone size in some rows; elsewhere it reads once, few, many or a size class.

d_gene: -
v_gene: TRBV4-2
abundance: -
j_gene: TRBJ2-1
CDR3nt: TGTGCCAGCAGCCAGGCCGACAATGAGCAGTTCTTC
CDR3aa: CASSQADNEQFF

d_gene: TRBD2
v_gene: TRBV2
abundance: -
j_gene: TRBJ2-1
CDR3nt: TGTGCCAGCAGTGATCTAGCGGAGGGGAACAATGAGCAGTTCTTC
CDR3aa: CASSDLAEGNNEQFF

d_gene: TRBD1
v_gene: TRBV18
abundance: few
j_gene: TRBJ2-7
CDR3nt: TGTGCCAGCTCAAGGGGACAGGGAGGCTACGAGCAGTACTTC
CDR3aa: CASSRGQGGYEQYF

d_gene: -
v_gene: TRBV18
abundance: -
j_gene: TRBJ2-5
CDR3nt: TGTGCCAGCTCAACCGAGGCAGGGGACCCTTCCCAGTACTTC
CDR3aa: CASSTEAGDPSQYF

d_gene: -
v_gene: TRBV7-9
abundance: -
j_gene: TRBJ2-7
CDR3nt: TGTGCCAGCAGCTTAGACCCGGGATCCTTCAACGAGCAGTACTTC
CDR3aa: CASSLDPGSFNEQYF

d_gene: -
v_gene: TRBV28
abundance: -
j_gene: TRBJ1-2
CDR3nt: TGTGCCAGCATCGAAGGTGGGACATGGGGCGGCTACACCTTC
CDR3aa: CASIEGGTWGGYTF

d_gene: TRBD1
v_gene: TRBV2
abundance: -
j_gene: TRBJ1-1
CDR3nt: TGTGCCAGCGCCCGTGACAGGGGGCTGACCACTGAAGCTTTCTTT
CDR3aa: CASARDRGLTTEAFF

d_gene: -
v_gene: TRBV15
abundance: -
j_gene: TRBJ1-3
CDR3nt: TGTGCCACCAGAGCGAGCTCTGGAAACACCATATATTTT
CDR3aa: CATRASSGNTIYF

d_gene: -
v_gene: TRBV28
abundance: -
j_gene: TRBJ1-1
CDR3nt: TGTGCCAGCAGTTCAAGTGTGATAGTAGCTTTCTTT
CDR3aa: CASSSSVIVAFF

d_gene: -
v_gene: TRBV6-2/TRBV6-3
abundance: -
j_gene: TRBJ1-5
CDR3nt: TGTGCCAGCAGTTACTTTGACGGCGGCGGCCAGCCCCAGCATTTT
CDR3aa: CASSYFDGGGQPQHF

d_gene: -
v_gene: TRBV6-5
abundance: -
j_gene: TRBJ1-5
CDR3nt: TGTGCCAGCAGTTACGCCGGGGGATTTACACAGCCCCAGCATTTT
CDR3aa: CASSYAGGFTQPQHF

d_gene: TRBD1
v_gene: TRBV4-1
abundance: few
j_gene: TRBJ2-7
CDR3nt: TGCGCCAGCAGCCAAGTCGAGGTTGGGATTACAGGGGTTCACGAGCAGTACTTC
CDR3aa: CASSQVEVGITGVHEQYF

d_gene: -
v_gene: TRBV21-1
abundance: -
j_gene: TRBJ2-7
CDR3nt: TGTGCCAGCAGCAAAAAGAAAACACACCCAACCTACGAGCAGTACTTC
CDR3aa: CASSKKKTHPTYEQYF

d_gene: -
v_gene: TRBV5-6
abundance: few
j_gene: TRBJ2-7
CDR3nt: TGTGCCAGCAGCGAAACAGGAATCGAGCAGTACTTC
CDR3aa: CASSETGIEQYF

d_gene: TRBD2
v_gene: TRBV6-2/TRBV6-3
abundance: -
j_gene: TRBJ2-5
CDR3nt: TGTGCCAGCAGTGCGCGGATGGTGGGGACTAGCGGGGTACTGATAGAGACCCAGTACTTC
CDR3aa: CASSARMVGTSGVLIETQYF

d_gene: TRBD2
v_gene: TRBV7-9
abundance: -
j_gene: TRBJ2-7
CDR3nt: TGTGCCAGCAGCCGGGGACTAGCGGGATATTACGAGCAGTACTTC
CDR3aa: CASSRGLAGYYEQYF

d_gene: -
v_gene: TRBV3-1/TRBV3-2
abundance: -
j_gene: TRBJ1-1
CDR3nt: TGTGCCAGCACCGAATCGGGGGGCGCTGAAGCTTTCTTT
CDR3aa: CASTESGGAEAFF

d_gene: TRBD2
v_gene: TRBV24-1
abundance: -
j_gene: TRBJ2-3
CDR3nt: TGTGCCACCAGTGACTACAGCGGGGGAAGCACAGATACGCAGTATTTT
CDR3aa: CATSDYSGGSTDTQYF

d_gene: -
v_gene: TRBV12-3/TRBV12-4
abundance: -
j_gene: TRBJ1-1
CDR3nt: TGTGCCAGCAGCTCGACAGGAGGCACTGAAGCTTTCTTT
CDR3aa: CASSSTGGTEAFF

d_gene: TRBD2
v_gene: TRBV20-1
abundance: -
j_gene: TRBJ2-1
CDR3nt: TGCAGCAGGACTAGCTACAATGAGCAGTTCTTC
CDR3aa: CSRTSYNEQFF

d_gene: TRBD2
v_gene: TRBV7-8
abundance: -
j_gene: TRBJ2-1
CDR3nt: TGTGCCAGCAGCGCAAGACTAGCGGCTAATACTCACTCCTACAATGAGCAGTTCTTC
CDR3aa: CASSARLAANTHSYNEQFF

d_gene: TRBD2
v_gene: TRBV7-3
abundance: -
j_gene: TRBJ2-7
CDR3nt: TGTGCCAGCAGCTTACGAATCGCTAGCGGGATAATTCACGAGCAGTACTTC
CDR3aa: CASSLRIASGIIHEQYF

d_gene: -
v_gene: TRBV7-3
abundance: -
j_gene: TRBJ2-5
CDR3nt: TGTGCCAGCAGCGCAACCGGGACACAAGAGACCCAGTACTTC
CDR3aa: CASSATGTQETQYF

d_gene: TRBD1
v_gene: TRBV10-3
abundance: -
j_gene: TRBJ1-1
CDR3nt: TGTGCCATCAGAAGAACAGGGGGCACTGAAGCTTTCTTT
CDR3aa: CAIRRTGGTEAFF

d_gene: -
v_gene: TRBV19
abundance: many
j_gene: TRBJ1-6
CDR3nt: TGTGCCAGTAGTATGGCGGCCTCCTATAATTCACCCCTCCACTTT
CDR3aa: CASSMAASYNSPLHF

d_gene: TRBD1
v_gene: TRBV9
abundance: -
j_gene: TRBJ1-6
CDR3nt: TGTGCCAGCAGCGTAGGGGACAGGGGAAAGAATTCACCCCTCCACTTT
CDR3aa: CASSVGDRGKNSPLHF

d_gene: TRBD1
v_gene: TRBV7-9
abundance: once
j_gene: TRBJ1-4
CDR3nt: TGTGCCAGCAGCTTAGCGAGAGGGACAGGTGGGGAAAAACTGTTTTTT
CDR3aa: CASSLARGTGGEKLFF

d_gene: -
v_gene: TRBV7-2
abundance: -
j_gene: TRBJ1-6
CDR3nt: TGTGCCAGCAGCTTAGTCATGGGAGATTCACCCCTCCACTTT
CDR3aa: CASSLVMGDSPLHF

d_gene: -
v_gene: TRBV12-3/TRBV12-4
abundance: -
j_gene: TRBJ2-2
CDR3nt: TGTGCCAGCAGCCAAGCCCGGACCGGGGAGCTGTTTTTT
CDR3aa: CASSQARTGELFF

d_gene: TRBD1
v_gene: TRBV7-8
abundance: -
j_gene: TRBJ1-2
CDR3nt: TGTGCCAGCAGCTGGACAGGGGAAGTGTTAAGTGGCTACACCTTC
CDR3aa: CASSWTGEVLSGYTF

d_gene: -
v_gene: TRBV19
abundance: -
j_gene: TRBJ1-2
CDR3nt: TGTGCCAGTAGTGTAGAGATAGCTAACTATGGCTACACCTTC
CDR3aa: CASSVEIANYGYTF

d_gene: TRBD1
v_gene: TRBV7-9
abundance: few
j_gene: TRBJ2-7
CDR3nt: TGTGCCAGCAGCTTATCGGGACAGGTCTACGAGCAGTACTTC
CDR3aa: CASSLSGQVYEQYF

d_gene: -
v_gene: TRBV5-6
abundance: -
j_gene: TRBJ1-5
CDR3nt: TGTGCCAGCAGCGTCCTCGGGGGGAACAATCAGCCCCAGCATTTT
CDR3aa: CASSVLGGNNQPQHF

d_gene: -
v_gene: TRBV10-3
abundance: -
j_gene: TRBJ1-5
CDR3nt: TGTGCCATCAGTGAATTTGGGGGGGAATATGGCAATCAGCCCCAGCATTTT
CDR3aa: CAISEFGGEYGNQPQHF

d_gene: TRBD2
v_gene: TRBV9
abundance: once
j_gene: TRBJ2-7
CDR3nt: TGTGCCAGCAGCCCAACCGGGACTAGCGGTTACGAGCAGTACTTC
CDR3aa: CASSPTGTSGYEQYF

d_gene: -
v_gene: TRBV7-7
abundance: -
j_gene: TRBJ2-2
CDR3nt: TGTGCCAGCAGCTCCGATTTGGAGGGGGAGCTGTTTTTT
CDR3aa: CASSSDLEGELFF

d_gene: -
v_gene: TRBV7-2
abundance: -
j_gene: TRBJ2-2
CDR3nt: TGTGCCGGCTATAGCGGTTACACCGGGGAGCTGTTTTTT
CDR3aa: CAGYSGYTGELFF

d_gene: TRBD2
v_gene: TRBV28
abundance: -
j_gene: TRBJ2-3
CDR3nt: TGTGCCAGCAGTTTAGGGACTAGCGGGGGAAATACGCAGTATTTT
CDR3aa: CASSLGTSGGNTQYF

d_gene: -
v_gene: TRBV12-3/TRBV12-4
abundance: -
j_gene: TRBJ1-1
CDR3nt: TGTGCCAGGACTAGTAAAGGTCCTGAAGCTTTCTTT
CDR3aa: CARTSKGPEAFF

d_gene: TRBD1
v_gene: TRBV7-9
abundance: -
j_gene: TRBJ2-3
CDR3nt: TGTGCCAGCAGCACACACAGGGGGCGAACAGATACGCAGTATTTT
CDR3aa: CASSTHRGRTDTQYF

d_gene: -
v_gene: TRBV6-2/TRBV6-3
abundance: few
j_gene: TRBJ2-7
CDR3nt: TGTGCCAGCAGCTATCCTCCCTACGAGCAGTACTTC
CDR3aa: CASSYPPYEQYF

d_gene: -
v_gene: TRBV19
abundance: -
j_gene: TRBJ1-1
CDR3nt: TGTGCCAGTACCCCAAGCCAGGGAGGTCACACTGAAGCTTTCTTT
CDR3aa: CASTPSQGGHTEAFF

d_gene: -
v_gene: TRBV24-1
abundance: -
j_gene: TRBJ2-7
CDR3nt: TGTGCCACCAGTGACCCGACAGGACCGGGTGAGCAGTACTTC
CDR3aa: CATSDPTGPGEQYF

d_gene: -
v_gene: TRBV5-1
abundance: few
j_gene: TRBJ1-2
CDR3nt: TGCGCCAGCAGCGACGACAATCGCTATGGCTACACCTTC
CDR3aa: CASSDDNRYGYTF

d_gene: TRBD1
v_gene: TRBV27
abundance: -
j_gene: TRBJ2-1
CDR3nt: TGTGCCAGCAGTGACAGGGGGGCTGACAATGAGCAGTTCTTC
CDR3aa: CASSDRGADNEQFF

d_gene: -
v_gene: TRBV6-5
abundance: -
j_gene: TRBJ2-1
CDR3nt: TGTGCCAGCAGCCTGCGAGCGCCTTCCTACAATGAGCAGTTCTTC
CDR3aa: CASSLRAPSYNEQFF